This T cell receptor beta chain was captured in a study of shared clonotypes between healthy human individuals. In the study overall: The study drew on a couple of women and a few men aged 18 to 49 as donors.

In regard to this clone: Its antigen is as yet unknown.

The CDR3 has 14 residues. The V segment lost 6 bases and the J segment 6 bases; nucleotides outside the gene matches: 8. CDR1 SNHLY and CDR2 FYNNEI come from the germline V gene. Assay used: immunoSEQ multiplex PCR; TCRdb lists only in-frame clones, some missing. The sample yields about 1,900,000 clones, about 95% seen once. CD45RO negativity and positive selection for CCR7 defined naive CD8 cells, a population that excluded terminally differentiated effector memory CD45RA+ cells. General study points: Compared with clonotypes that all four donors shared, non-shared clonotypes had lower generation probabilities.

The chain employs TRBV2 and TRBJ2-7, with TRBD1 identical over 10 bases. The receptor's source is a man in his late teens or twenties in good health. Material: naive CD8+ T cells sorted from blood. This CDR3 reads CASRWTGGLSEQYF. CDR3 DNA sequence: TGTGCCAGCAGGTGGACAGGGGGTCTTTCCGAGCAGTACTTC.